This entry features one T cell receptor beta chain sequence. The sample comes from a study of blood T cell repertoires in COVID-19. Study-wide context: Some COVID-19 samples were acute and others convalescent; all came from the United States, Italy and Spain. In each case, the material was cDNA or gDNA derived from T cells, B-cell-depleted T cells, or PBMCs.

Original processing notes: Scientists estimated how many nucleated cells there were by amplifying reference gene primers. The repertoire was sequenced with immunoSEQ multiplex PCR; TCRdb's copy has only in-frame clones and lacks some. V, J and clone size are those of that table, while D and trimming were read from the DNA. Found here are around 180,000 clones, approximately 77% of them singletons; the top ten hold roughly a tenth. Trimming removed 2 bases at V and 2 bases at J, with 17 bases between. Germline V gene lookup returns CDR1 SGDLS and CDR2 YYNGEE. The CDR3 covers 16 residues. What was sequenced was peripheral blood. This sequence was found in a woman of 80 years or more with active or convalescent COVID-19. This sequence joins TRBV9 and TRBJ2-7; TRBD2 might be the D (7 bases). DNA for the CDR3: TGTGCCAGCAGCGTCGGCGGCGGAGGGGGGGCCTACGAGCAGTACTTC. Encoded protein: CASSVGGGGGAYEQYF.